Each of the 2 T cell receptor beta chains below was sequenced from the same sample in a study of blood T cell repertoires in COVID-19. Here immunoSEQ multiplex PCR was the method, and the copy in TCRdb shows in-frame clones only, minus some. Of around 150,000 clones in the sample, 81% are singletons; the top ten hold roughly 11%. The sequenced material came from peripheral blood. The receptors here all came from a human donor in a cohort sampled during active COVID-19.

As DNA, the CDR3 is TGTGCCAGCAGCCCACCCCTGCGGGAGGGCGAGACCGGGGAGCTGTTTTTT. It is translated as CASSPPLREGETGELFF. The gene calls are TRBV7-9 and TRBJ2-2, with 9 bases matching TRBD2. J gave up 5 bases and V 5 bases, and 12 bases lay outside the gene matches. The CDR3 contains 17 residues. In germline, CDR1 is SEHNR, CDR2 FQNEAQ (reference sequence).

The CDR3 region is CASTPGLDNSPLHF. For the CDR3, the DNA is TGTGCCAGCACCCCTGGACTGGATAATTCACCCCTCCACTTT. The chain links TRBV9 to TRBJ1-6, with unresolved D. V lost 6 bases to trimming and J lost 5 bases, with 12 bases between them. CDR1 is SGDLS and CDR2 is YYNGEE in the germline V gene. The CDR3 is made up of 14 amino acids.